One and the same sample provided the 10 T cell receptor beta chains below, sequenced in a study of beta chain features in type 1 diabetes. As every portion of the isolated RNA was reverse transcribed, the sequencing read expressed TCRB transcripts. The assay was immunoSEQ multiplex PCR, and TCRdb's table has in-frame clones only and misses some. Of about 350,000 clones in the sample, around a fifth were seen once. The sequenced sample consisted of naive CD4+ T cells from blood. These receptors were obtained from a young woman in good health.

This rearrangement joins TRBV5-1 to TRBJ2-3; TRBD1 matches 9 bases. V was clipped by 3 bases and J by 5 bases; unmatched bases: 7. The CDR3 contains 15 residues. The germline V gene encodes CDR1 SGHRS and CDR2 YFSETQ. The CDR3 nucleotides are TGCGCCAGCAGCTCCCGGGACAGGGATCGAGATACGCAGTATTTT. As protein: CASSSRDRDRDTQYF.

This clone was picked up a small number of times. The chain carries TRBV29-1 and TRBJ2-3; D possibly corresponds to TRBD2 (5 bases). V lost 6 bases and J lost 2, with 18 bases in between. The germline gives CDR1 SQVTM, CDR2 ANQGSEA. This CDR3 spans 15 amino acids. CDR3 in DNA: TGCAGCGTATTAAAAGGACTCTCCTTCACAGATACGCAGTATTTT. The encoded protein is CSVLKGLSFTDTQYF.

The genes are TRBV4-1 and TRBJ2-7, with TRBD2 identical over 14 bases. V shed 4 bases, J shed 4 bases, and the junction held 9 bases outside the gene matches. Looked up from germline, CDR1 is MGHRA and CDR2 is YSYEKL. The CDR3 has 17 residues. In DNA form, the CDR3 reads TGCGCCAGCAGCCTCACGACTAGCGGGAGGGTAGCGTACGAGCAGTACTTC. Protein product: CASSLTTSGRVAYEQYF.

This clone has only a few counts. The chain couples TRBV4-1 to TRBJ2-7; 9 bases are a match to TRBD1. V shed 4 bases, J shed 0 bases, and the junction held 1 base outside the gene matches. The germline gives CDR1 MGHRA, CDR2 YSYEKL. This CDR3 region has 14 residues. The chain's CDR3 is CASSLTGGSYEQYF. For the CDR3, the DNA is TGCGCCAGCAGCCTGACAGGGGGCTCCTACGAGCAGTACTTC.

The chain has TRBV19 and TRBJ1-1; 10 bases are shared with TRBD1. The CDR3 extends over 14 amino acids. CDR1 is LNHDA and CDR2 is SQIVND in the germline V gene (reference sequence). V dropped 5 bases and J dropped 3; count of bases not matched to a gene: 3. The chain's CDR3 is CASSVGQGDTEAFF. For the CDR3, the DNA is TGTGCCAGTAGTGTCGGACAGGGGGACACTGAAGCTTTCTTT.

This clone appeared once. V and J are TRBV7-8 and TRBJ1-5; no firm D call. Germline V gene lookup returns CDR1 SGHVS and CDR2 FQNEAQ. Deletions cut 2 bases from V and 4 bases from J, with 12 bases between. This CDR3 comprises 15 residues. This CDR3 reads CASSLMGQNNQPQHF. CDR3 sequence (DNA): TGTGCCAGCAGCTTAATGGGCCAGAATAATCAGCCCCAGCATTTT.

The V gene is TRBV19, the J gene TRBJ2-5; no reliable D call. With 5 bases removed from V and 1 base from J, the gap between germline ends came to 11 bases. Germline CDR1 and CDR2: LNHDA and SQIVND (reference sequence). CDR3 length: 14 residues. CDR3 in amino acids: CASSSTTLQETQYF. In DNA, the CDR3 is TGTGCCAGTAGTTCGACGACACTCCAAGAGACCCAGTACTTC.

The chain employs TRBV2 and TRBJ2-5; tentatively, D is TRBD1 (6 bases). The germline gives CDR1 SNHLY, CDR2 FYNNEI. This CDR3 is built from 13 residues. The germline V and J ends were trimmed by 6 bases and 2 bases, with 10 bases remaining between them. The CDR3 sequence: CASRGQPQETQYF. CDR3 nucleotides: TGTGCCAGCAGAGGACAGCCTCAAGAGACCCAGTACTTC.

The chain recombines TRBV5-4 with TRBJ2-5, with 10 bases identical to TRBD2. Germline V gene data show CDR1 as SGHNT and CDR2 as YYREEE (reference sequence). V shed 0 bases, J shed 1 base, and the junction held 6 bases outside the gene matches. This CDR3 comprises 17 residues. CDR3: CASSLAPSGGPQETQYF. The CDR3 DNA follows: TGTGCCAGCAGCTTGGCTCCTAGCGGGGGTCCCCAAGAGACCCAGTACTTC.

This clone was found a few times. This chain uses TRBV4-3 with TRBJ1-1; a weak D match, TRBD1 (5 bases). Trimming stripped 1 base from V and 11 bases from J, with 17 bases between. Germline loops: CDR1 LGHNA, CDR2 YSLEER. CDR3 size: 14 residues. The chain's CDR3 is CASSQVTGLSRAFF. The CDR3 DNA is TGCGCCAGCAGCCAAGTAACAGGTCTCTCGAGGGCTTTCTTT.